The rows below give T cell receptor beta chains drawn from one sample of a study of T cells after yellow fever vaccination. TCRdb analysed the 5' RACE reads with MiXCR anew, one entry per CDR3 protein. The profile shows approximately 350,000 distinct CDR3 sequences, approximately 10% of them singletons. This specimen was PBMCs, taken on the day of the first yellow fever vaccination. Every receptor here comes from a man aged 18 to 35 who received the YFV17D yellow fever vaccine. CDR3s leave out the opening cysteine and the closing phenylalanine or tryptophan. The order of the fields is V gene, CDR3 protein.

TRBV7-2 ASSGSGGYYEQY
TRBV20-1 SAGTWGGSSYNEQF
TRBV7-9 ASSYSPGQTNYGYT
TRBV5-1 ASSLDPAGANVLT
TRBV6-1 ASNLGGKNIQY
TRBV7-9 ASSGGTVSGNTIY
TRBV6-1 ASSEYWGQYEQY
TRBV24-1 ATSAASGAETQY
TRBV30 AWSAGQGTYEQY
TRBV6-1 ASTLGSSAYNSPLH
TRBV11-2 ASSLDRGAEQY
TRBV5-1 ASSLEVANTGELF
TRBV2 ASSIYNYGYT
TRBV10-3 AISGKLDTEAF
TRBV14 ASSQVRQALGETQY
TRBV5-5 ASSTTDRVYEQY
TRBV20-1 MRGPFPSPDTDTQY
TRBV7-9 ASSKTSGATDTQY
TRBV5-4 ASSLDGALPYNEQF
TRBV11-2 ASSPTRRNYEQY
TRBV29-1 SDTGQGANEQF
TRBV29-1 SVVGAPLGTDTQY
TRBV4-1 ASSQGWDTEAF
TRBV7-9 ASRISSAGKETQY
TRBV19 ASSIGPTGSNYGYT
TRBV12-3/TRBV12-4 ASSFEEYGYT
TRBV3-1 ASSPSGGFGAEAF
TRBV5-4 ASSLRPSEAF
TRBV7-2 ASSLGAGIYGYT
TRBV20-1 SAHADGQETQY
TRBV29-1 SVTGRDNTGELF
TRBV19 ASSRTSGTYNEQF
TRBV3-1 ASSQHGGVSYEQY
TRBV6-5 ASSYGGGSIETQY
TRBV7-9 ARSLGTGGNTEAF
TRBV5-1 ASSLNGGVQETQY
TRBV3-1 ASSQAATEKLF
TRBV6-5 ASSYPSDTRETQY
TRBV2 ASKRDRNNEQF
TRBV6-1 ASRRQGAGELF
TRBV29-1 SVEVSINQPQH